This entry lists 26 T cell receptor beta chains sequenced from one sample in a study of T cell changes during pregnancy in multiple sclerosis. The repertoire was sequenced with immunoSEQ multiplex PCR; TCRdb's copy has only in-frame clones and lacks some. The sample gives roughly 26,000 clones, roughly 87% of which show up once; around 17% is in the top ten. The sample consisted of CD8+ T cells from peripheral blood mononuclear cells, taken in the second trimester of pregnancy. Receptors originate from a female donor with multiple sclerosis, enrolled in a pregnancy study.

V and J are TRBV28 and TRBJ2-1; 8 nucleotides align to TRBD2. The V and J ends lost 3 bases and 0 bases, in that order; junction bases with no gene match: 7. Germline CDR1 MDHEN, CDR2 SYDVKM. This CDR3 is 17 amino acids long. The DNA for the CDR3 is TGTGCCAGCAGTTTCTCTCAGCGGGAGAGCTCCTACAATGAGCAGTTCTTC. Protein product: CASSFSQRESSYNEQFF. Full variable domain (missing parts from reference TRBV28 and TRBJ2-1): DVKVTQSSRYLVKRTGEKVFLECVQDMDHENMFWYRQDPGLGLRLIYFSYDVKMKEKGDIPEGYSVSREKKERFSLILESASTNQTSMYLCASSFSQRESSYNEQFFGPGTRLTVL.

The chain combines TRBV9 with TRBJ2-3; 12 nucleotides match TRBD2. The germline CDR1 and CDR2 sequences are SGDLS and YYNGEE. The CDR3 contains 16 residues. V shed 3 bases and J 0 bases; nucleotides not matched to a gene: 2. The CDR3 nucleotides read TGTGCCAGCAGCGCCGGGACTAGCGGGAGCACAGATACGCAGTATTTT. Translation gives CASSAGTSGSTDTQYF.

The rearrangement joins TRBV27 to TRBJ2-4; no firm D call. The ends were cut back, 8 bases at V and 0 bases at J, with 14 bases in the middle. This CDR3 region has 15 residues. Germline loops: CDR1 MNHEY, CDR2 SMNVEV (reference sequence). The CDR3 loop reads CASGRVPIAKNIQYF. The CDR3 DNA reads TGTGCCAGCGGTCGGGTCCCGATAGCCAAAAACATTCAGTACTTC.

The J gene is TRBJ2-5, the V gene TRBV12-5; no reliable D call. This CDR3 spans 9 amino acids. From germline, CDR1 is LGHNT and CDR2 FRNRAP. The V gene lost 11 bases and the J gene lost 3 bases, with 4 bases spanning the gap. The CDR3 DNA reads TGTGCTGGCAAAGAGACCCAGTACTTC. As protein: CAGKETQYF.

This rearrangement joins TRBV9 to TRBJ1-4; D may be TRBD1 (6 bases). The CDR3 consists of 16 residues. Germline lookup yields CDR1 SGDLS and CDR2 YYNGEE. The V and J ends lost 4 bases and 8 bases respectively, with 21 bases between them. The CDR3 region has the DNA TGTGCCAGCAGCTCCCCAGACAGCATAGGGGGAGAAAAACTGTTTTTT. It codes for CASSSPDSIGGEKLFF. Based on the CDR3 plus reference TRBV9 and TRBJ1-4, the full variable domain is DSGVTQTPKHLITATGQRVTLRCSPRSGDLSVYWYQQSLDQGLQFLIQYYNGEERAKGNILERFSAQQFPDLHSELNLSSLELGDSALYFCASSSPDSIGGEKLFFGSGTQLSVL.

The chain combines TRBV4-2 with TRBJ2-5; 8 nucleotides line up with TRBD2. The length of the CDR3 is 16 residues. Trimming cost V 1 base and J 5 bases; bases outside gene matches: 9. CDR1 is LGHNA and CDR2 is YNFKEQ in the germline V gene. The CDR3 region is CASSQGPRGRTETQYF. The CDR3 DNA is TGTGCCAGCAGCCAAGGCCCACGCGGGAGGACGGAGACCCAGTACTTC.

The CDR3 here is CASTIGLAGGNEQFF. The DNA of the CDR3 is TGTGCCAGTACCATAGGACTAGCGGGAGGTAATGAGCAGTTCTTC. The gene calls are TRBV19 and TRBJ2-1; 14 bases fit TRBD2. The J segment lost 7 bases and the V segment lost 7 bases, leaving 6 bases of the junction unmatched. The CDR3 loop spans 15 amino acids. Germline loops: CDR1 LNHDA, CDR2 SQIVND (reference sequence).

The chain links TRBV6-1 to TRBJ2-7; 7 bases are shared with TRBD1. The CDR3 is 14 residues long. Germline V gene sequence: CDR1 MNHNS, CDR2 SASEGT. Trimming at V came to 4 bases and at J to 0 bases, leaving 3 bases not matched to a gene. The CDR3 region has the DNA TGTGCCAGCAGTGGACAGGGAAGCTCCTACGAGCAGTACTTC. Translated, it gives CASSGQGSSYEQYF.

This chain uses TRBV2 with TRBJ2-7, with D maybe TRBD1 (6 bases). The V end was cut by 9 bases, the J end by 3 bases, with 18 bases between. CDR1 and CDR2 (germline): SNHLY, FYNNEI. This CDR3 has 14 residues. The CDR3 nucleotides read TGTGCCAGTTGCTTTCGAGACAGGTACTACGAGCAGTACTTC. Its translation: CASCFRDRYYEQYF.

A single count supports this clone. The V gene is TRBV18, the J gene TRBJ1-4, with 8 nucleotides matching TRBD1. CDR3 length: 17 residues. V lost 3 bases to trimming and J lost 6 bases; unmatched junction nucleotides: 12. CDR1 is KGHSH and CDR2 is LQKENI in the germline V gene. The CDR3 DNA follows: TGTGCCAGCTCACCTACCTTGGGCACAGGGGGTGATGAAAAACTGTTTTTT. This translates into CASSPTLGTGGDEKLFF.

The J gene is TRBJ2-5, the V gene TRBV9; 9 bases match TRBD1. After removal of 4 bases from V and 5 bases from J, the junction contained 12 bases not matched to a gene. This CDR3 has 16 amino acids. Germline lookup yields CDR1 SGDLS and CDR2 YYNGEE. The CDR3 region has the DNA TGTGCCAGCAGCCCGCGAGTCGGGACAGGGTTCGAGACCCAGTACTTC. Encoded protein: CASSPRVGTGFETQYF.

The chain links TRBV4-1 to TRBJ2-3; 8 bases are a match to TRBD2. This CDR3 has 18 amino acids. Unmatched junction bases numbered 10, after V lost 0 bases and J lost 2 bases. Germline CDR1 reads MGHRA; CDR2 reads YSYEKL. CDR3 sequence (DNA): TGCGCCAGCAGCCAAGAAAGACGGACGGGAGGGCCCACAGATACGCAGTATTTT. This sequence encodes CASSQERRTGGPTDTQYF.

This chain uses TRBV29-1 with TRBJ2-2; 9 bases agree with TRBD1. The CDR3 has 15 residues. Germline CDR1 reads SQVTM; CDR2 reads ANQGSEA. Germline trimming cut 5 bases from V and 3 bases from J; bases unmatched to any gene: 7. CDR3 in amino acids: CSVRLQGADTGELFF. The CDR3 coding sequence is TGCAGCGTTCGTTTACAGGGGGCGGACACCGGGGAGCTGTTTTTT.

The chain has TRBV7-8 and TRBJ1-2; tentatively, D is TRBD1 (6 bases). The V end lost 1 base, the J end lost 4 bases, and 13 bases lay between the germline ends. The germline V gene encodes CDR1 SGHVS and CDR2 FQNEAQ. CDR3 length: 15 residues. In DNA form, the CDR3 reads TGTGCCAGCAGCTTAGTCGGGGGGGCGGCCTATGGCTACACCTTC. Translation gives CASSLVGGAAYGYTF. The variable domain in full, with the rest retrieved from reference TRBV7-8 and TRBJ1-2, is GAGVSQSPRYKVAKRGQDVALRCDPISGHVSLFWYQQALGQGPEFLTYFQNEAQLDKSGLPSDRFFAERPEGSVSTLKIQRTQQEDSAVYLCASSLVGGAAYGYTFGSGTRLTVV.

J is TRBJ1-1 and V is TRBV25-1; D remains ambiguous. Per the germline V gene, CDR1 is MGHDK and CDR2 is SYGVNS. The CDR3 spans 17 residues. Deletions cut 3 bases from V and 2 bases from J, with 19 bases between. CDR3 bases: TGTGCCAGCAGTGATGTTCTGGGAGGGTCCCCTAACACTGAAGCTTTCTTT. This translates into CASSDVLGGSPNTEAFF. The full variable domain, its missing parts supplied by reference TRBV25-1 and TRBJ1-1, is EADIYQTPRYLVIGTGKKITLECSQTMGHDKMYWYQQDPGMELHLIHYSYGVNSTEKGDLSSESTVSRIRTEHFPLTLESARPSHTSQYLCASSDVLGGSPNTEAFFGQGTRLTVV.

The J gene is TRBJ2-3, the V gene TRBV23-1; 9 nucleotides match TRBD1. TRBV23-1 is classed as an ORF, of uncertain function. Trimming removed 7 bases from V and 2 bases from J; junction bases left unmatched: 13. The CDR3 runs 17 residues. The CDR3 protein is CASTQLPGQGHTDTQYF. The CDR3 DNA sequence: TGCGCCAGCACCCAATTACCGGGACAGGGACACACAGATACGCAGTATTTT.

The rearrangement uses TRBV16 and TRBJ1-4; D call uncertain. The germline V gene has CDR1 KGHSY and CDR2 FQNENV. The CDR3 runs 17 residues. With 3 bases removed from V and 0 bases from J, the gap between germline ends came to 14 bases. The CDR3 protein is CASSHSRSSATNEKLFF. The CDR3 bases are TGTGCCAGCAGCCACTCGCGATCGTCGGCAACTAATGAAAAACTGTTTTTT.

The genes are TRBV7-2 and TRBJ2-3; no definite D call. Germline V gene data show CDR1 as SGHTA and CDR2 as FQGNSA. CDR3 length: 20 residues. V was cut by 0 bases and J by 2 bases, with 24 bases left in between. The CDR3 DNA reads as TGTGCCAGCAGCTTAGCCGTTTTCCCCCCCCGGCGGCTCCACACAGATACGCAGTATTTT. Translated, it gives CASSLAVFPPRRLHTDTQYF.

This chain connects TRBV2 to TRBJ1-5, with 7 nucleotides matching TRBD1. Germline V CDR1 and CDR2: SNHLY, FYNNEI. Trimming removed 8 bases from V and 1 base from J; junction bases left unmatched: 5. CDR3 length: 14 residues. The chain's CDR3 is CASRGQASNQPQHF. CDR3 nucleotides: TGTGCCAGCCGAGGACAGGCAAGCAATCAGCCCCAGCATTTT.

The J gene is TRBJ2-1, the V gene TRBV5-1, with 11 bases identical to TRBD2. This CDR3 region has 21 residues. V was pared by 4 bases and J by 1 base, with 19 bases of the junction left unmatched. CDR1 is SGHRS, CDR2 YFSETQ, per germline. This CDR3 is CASSRGFLAGGGYRSYNEQFF. The CDR3 DNA follows: TGCGCCAGCAGCCGGGGCTTTCTAGCGGGAGGAGGGTATAGGTCCTACAATGAGCAGTTCTTC.

This chain uses TRBV6-5 with TRBJ2-7; TRBD2 aligns across 7 bases. V dropped 5 bases and J dropped 5; count of bases not matched to a gene: 6. The CDR3 contains 13 residues. Germline V gene lookup returns CDR1 MNHEY and CDR2 SVGAGI. CDR3 DNA sequence: TGTGCCAGCAGTATGGCGGGAGTTGACGAGCAGTACTTC. Amino acids: CASSMAGVDEQYF.

The V and J genes are TRBV7-9 and TRBJ2-5, with D possibly TRBD1 on 6 matching bases. The CDR3 is 18 residues long. V was cut by 7 bases and J by 0 bases, with 24 bases left in between. The germline CDR1 and CDR2 sequences are SEHNR and FQNEAQ (reference sequence). The CDR3 region is CASTLLNTGTPYQETQYF. In DNA form, the CDR3 reads TGTGCCAGCACCCTGCTTAACACCGGGACACCGTACCAAGAGACCCAGTACTTC.

The chain recombines TRBV11-2 with TRBJ2-3; D is possibly TRBD2 (5 bases). The CDR3 consists of 12 residues. Trimming shortened V by 7 bases and J by 5 bases, and 10 bases separated the two germline ends. In germline, CDR1 is SGHAT, CDR2 FQNNGV. The CDR3 DNA reads TGTGCCAGCACCATGGGGAGAGATACGCAGTATTTT. It codes for CASTMGRDTQYF.

The chain has TRBV5-1 and TRBJ2-7, with 11 bases identical to TRBD2. With V trimmed by 4 bases and J by 2 bases, 5 bases remained unmatched. The CDR3 consists of 15 residues. CDR1 is SGHRS and CDR2 is YFSETQ in the germline V gene. The CDR3 nucleotides are TGCGCCAGCAGCGCCACTAGCGGGAGTCCCTACGAGCAGTACTTC. Translating it yields CASSATSGSPYEQYF.

This clone was counted once. The rearrangement links TRBV5-6 to TRBJ1-6; D not resolved. Germline values: CDR1 SGHDT, CDR2 YYEEEE. V was trimmed by 0 bases and J by 6 bases, leaving 7 bases between them. This CDR3 contains 14 residues. The CDR3 DNA follows: TGTGCCAGCAGCTTGGGCGGGAGTAATTCACCCCTCCACTTT. Its translation is CASSLGGSNSPLHF.

This chain joins TRBV28 and TRBJ2-1; 12 bases map to TRBD2. This CDR3 has 13 amino acids. Looked up from germline, CDR1 is MDHEN and CDR2 is SYDVKM. Trimming removed 6 bases from V and 15 bases from J; junction bases left unmatched: 9. For the CDR3, the DNA is TGTGCCAGCAGCTACGGGACTAGCGGGTGGCGGTTCTTC. Amino acids: CASSYGTSGWRFF.